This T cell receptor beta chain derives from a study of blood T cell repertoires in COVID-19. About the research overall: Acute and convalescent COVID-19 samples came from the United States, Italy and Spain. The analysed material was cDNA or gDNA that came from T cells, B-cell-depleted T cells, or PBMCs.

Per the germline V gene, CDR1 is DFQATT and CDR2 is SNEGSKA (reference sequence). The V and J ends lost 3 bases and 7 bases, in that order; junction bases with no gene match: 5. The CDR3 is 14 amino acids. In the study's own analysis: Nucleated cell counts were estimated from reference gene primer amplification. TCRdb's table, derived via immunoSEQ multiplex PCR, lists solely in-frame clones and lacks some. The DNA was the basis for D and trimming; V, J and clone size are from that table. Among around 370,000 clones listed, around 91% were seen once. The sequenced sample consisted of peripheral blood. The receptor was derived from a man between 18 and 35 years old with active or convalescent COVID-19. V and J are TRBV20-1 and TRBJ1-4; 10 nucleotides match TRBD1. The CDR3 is CSASRDRGSEKLFF. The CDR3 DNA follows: TGCAGTGCTAGTCGGGACAGGGGTAGTGAAAAACTGTTTTTT.